This T cell receptor beta chain was identified in a study of blood T cell repertoires in COVID-19. The CDR3 loop spans 13 amino acids. Unmatched junction bases numbered 6, after V lost 4 bases and J lost 7 bases. Germline V gene lookup returns CDR1 SGHRS and CDR2 YFSETQ. Libraries were prepared by immunoSEQ multiplex PCR; TCRdb keeps only in-frame clonotypes and omits some of them. Of 300,000 to 350,000 clones detected, approximately 85% appear once; the ten largest clones hold over 2%. Which cohort a participant joined came from the clinical history participants gave. This rearrangement joins TRBV5-1 to TRBJ1-2; 8 nucleotides agree with TRBD1. This TCR came from a man aged 30-40 years who had recovered from COVID-19. Sequencing was carried out using PBMCs or T cells enriched from blood (not recorded which). The CDR3 DNA reads as TGCGCCAGCAGCGGGACAGGTTTGAGTGGCTACACCTTC. Translation gives CASSGTGLSGYTF.